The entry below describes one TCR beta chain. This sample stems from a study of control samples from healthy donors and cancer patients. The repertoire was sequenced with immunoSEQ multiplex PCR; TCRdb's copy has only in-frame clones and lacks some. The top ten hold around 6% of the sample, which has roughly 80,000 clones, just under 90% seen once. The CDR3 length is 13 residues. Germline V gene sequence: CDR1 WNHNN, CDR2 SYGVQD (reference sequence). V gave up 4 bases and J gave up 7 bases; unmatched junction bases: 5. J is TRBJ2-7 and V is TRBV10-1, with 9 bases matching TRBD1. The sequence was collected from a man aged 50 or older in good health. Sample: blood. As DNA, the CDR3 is TGCGCCAGCAGTGTGGGACAGGGCGGAGAGCAGTACTTC. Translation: CASSVGQGGEQYF.